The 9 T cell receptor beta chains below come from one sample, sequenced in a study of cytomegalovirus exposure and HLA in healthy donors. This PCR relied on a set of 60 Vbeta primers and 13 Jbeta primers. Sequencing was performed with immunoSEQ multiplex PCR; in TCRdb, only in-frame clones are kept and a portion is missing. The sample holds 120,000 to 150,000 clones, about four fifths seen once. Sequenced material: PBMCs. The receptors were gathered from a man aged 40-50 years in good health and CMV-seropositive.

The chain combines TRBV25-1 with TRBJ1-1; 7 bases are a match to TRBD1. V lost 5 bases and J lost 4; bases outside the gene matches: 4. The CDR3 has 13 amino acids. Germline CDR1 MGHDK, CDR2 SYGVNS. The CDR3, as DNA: TGTGCCAGCAGTCCGACAGGGTGCACTGAAGCTTTCTTT. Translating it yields CASSPTGCTEAFF.

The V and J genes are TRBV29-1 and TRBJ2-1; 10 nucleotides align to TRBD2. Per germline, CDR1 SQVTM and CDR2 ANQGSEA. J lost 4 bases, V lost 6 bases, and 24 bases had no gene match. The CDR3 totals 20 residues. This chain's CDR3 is CSVPKGSGRAGVLGYNEQFF. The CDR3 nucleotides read TGCAGCGTCCCCAAAGGAAGCGGGAGGGCCGGTGTTTTGGGATACAATGAGCAGTTCTTC.

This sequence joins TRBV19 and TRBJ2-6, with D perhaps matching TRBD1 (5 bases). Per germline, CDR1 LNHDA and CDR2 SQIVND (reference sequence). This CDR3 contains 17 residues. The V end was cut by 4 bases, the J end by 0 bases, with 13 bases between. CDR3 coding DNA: TGTGCCAGTAGTAGGGGCGGATTAAGCTCTGGGGCCAACGTCCTGACTTTC. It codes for CASSRGGLSSGANVLTF.

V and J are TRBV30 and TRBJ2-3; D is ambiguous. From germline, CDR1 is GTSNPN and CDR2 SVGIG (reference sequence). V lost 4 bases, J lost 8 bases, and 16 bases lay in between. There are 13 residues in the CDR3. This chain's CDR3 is CAWTGVGAGTQYF. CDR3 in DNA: TGTGCCTGGACCGGAGTCGGCGCCGGTACGCAGTATTTT.

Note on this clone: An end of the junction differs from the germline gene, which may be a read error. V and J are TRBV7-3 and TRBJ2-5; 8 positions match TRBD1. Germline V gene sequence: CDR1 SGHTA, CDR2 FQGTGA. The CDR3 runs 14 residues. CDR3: CASSLTGGQETQYF. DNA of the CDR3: TGTGCCAGCAGCCTAACAGGGGGCCAAGAGACCCAGTACTTC.

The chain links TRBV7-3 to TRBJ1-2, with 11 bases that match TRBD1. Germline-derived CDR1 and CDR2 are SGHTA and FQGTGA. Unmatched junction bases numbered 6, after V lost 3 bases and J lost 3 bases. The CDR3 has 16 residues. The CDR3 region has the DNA TGTGCCAGCAGCTTCCGGACAGGGGGCTTGGACTATGGCTACACCTTC. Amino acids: CASSFRTGGLDYGYTF.

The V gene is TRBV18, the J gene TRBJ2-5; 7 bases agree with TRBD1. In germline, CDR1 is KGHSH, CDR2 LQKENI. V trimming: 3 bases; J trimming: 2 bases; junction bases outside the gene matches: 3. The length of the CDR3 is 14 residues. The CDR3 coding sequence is TGTGCCAGCTCACCGAGGGGGCGGCAAGAGACCCAGTACTTC. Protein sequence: CASSPRGRQETQYF.

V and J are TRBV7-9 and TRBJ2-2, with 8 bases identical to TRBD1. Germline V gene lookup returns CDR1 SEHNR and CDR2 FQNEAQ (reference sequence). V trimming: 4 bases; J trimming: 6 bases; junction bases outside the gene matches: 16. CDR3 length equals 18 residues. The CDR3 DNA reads TGTGCCAGCAGCTCGGACAGGGCCGGGTCCCGGCCCGCCGGGGAGCTGTTTTTT. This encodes CASSSDRAGSRPAGELFF. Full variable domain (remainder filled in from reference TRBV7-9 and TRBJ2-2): DTGVSQNPRHKITKRGQNVTFRCDPISEHNRLYWYRQTLGQGPEFLTYFQNEAQLEKSRLLSDRFSAERPKGSFSTLEIQRTEQGDSAMYLCASSSDRAGSRPAGELFFGEGSRLTVL.

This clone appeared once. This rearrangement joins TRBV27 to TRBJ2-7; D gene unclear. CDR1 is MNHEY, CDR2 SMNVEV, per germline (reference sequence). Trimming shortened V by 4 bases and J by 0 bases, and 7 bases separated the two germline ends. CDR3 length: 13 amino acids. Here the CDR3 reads CASSSVSSYEQYF. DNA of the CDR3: TGTGCCAGCAGTTCGGTAAGCTCCTACGAGCAGTACTTC.